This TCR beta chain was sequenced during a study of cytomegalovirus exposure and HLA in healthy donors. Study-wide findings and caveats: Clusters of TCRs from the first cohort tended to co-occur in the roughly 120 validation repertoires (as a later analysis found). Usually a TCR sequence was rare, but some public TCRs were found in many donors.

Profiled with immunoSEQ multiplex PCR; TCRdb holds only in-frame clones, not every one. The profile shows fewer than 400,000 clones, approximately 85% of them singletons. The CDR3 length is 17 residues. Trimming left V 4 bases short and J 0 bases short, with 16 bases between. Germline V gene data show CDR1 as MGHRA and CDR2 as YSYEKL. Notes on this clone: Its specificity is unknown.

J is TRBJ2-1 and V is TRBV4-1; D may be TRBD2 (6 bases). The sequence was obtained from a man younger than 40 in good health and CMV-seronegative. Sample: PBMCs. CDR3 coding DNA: TGCGCCAGCAGCCTCAGAGCGGGCACTAGCTCCTACAATGAGCAGTTCTTC. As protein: CASSLRAGTSSYNEQFF.